The text below deals with one TCR beta chain. In the source study's methods: How many nucleated cells were present was estimated from reference gene primer amplification. Only in-frame clones appear in the TCRdb table, and some are missing; sequencing was by immunoSEQ multiplex PCR. V and J calls and clone size are copied from that table; D and trimming were computed from the DNA. The data show 220,000 or so clones, roughly 92% seen once. This specimen comes from a study of blood T cell repertoires in COVID-19. Turning to the study itself: Acute and convalescent COVID-19 specimens originated in the United States, Italy and Spain. The analysed material was cDNA or gDNA that came from T cells, B-cell-depleted T cells, or PBMCs.

The CDR3 extends over 16 amino acids. CDR1 is SGHRS and CDR2 is YFSETQ in the germline V gene. V lost 0 bases, J lost 7 bases, and 10 bases stayed unmatched. The Seattle patients, enrolled during active infection, were followed longitudinally. This chain uses TRBV5-1 with TRBJ2-1; 7 positions match TRBD2. The receptor comes from a man in his sixties with COVID-19, enrolled during active disease. Sequenced: peripheral blood. CDR3 in DNA: TGCGCCAGCAGCTTGGCCGGGACGGGAGCGGGGAATGAGCAGTTCTTC. Translation: CASSLAGTGAGNEQFF.